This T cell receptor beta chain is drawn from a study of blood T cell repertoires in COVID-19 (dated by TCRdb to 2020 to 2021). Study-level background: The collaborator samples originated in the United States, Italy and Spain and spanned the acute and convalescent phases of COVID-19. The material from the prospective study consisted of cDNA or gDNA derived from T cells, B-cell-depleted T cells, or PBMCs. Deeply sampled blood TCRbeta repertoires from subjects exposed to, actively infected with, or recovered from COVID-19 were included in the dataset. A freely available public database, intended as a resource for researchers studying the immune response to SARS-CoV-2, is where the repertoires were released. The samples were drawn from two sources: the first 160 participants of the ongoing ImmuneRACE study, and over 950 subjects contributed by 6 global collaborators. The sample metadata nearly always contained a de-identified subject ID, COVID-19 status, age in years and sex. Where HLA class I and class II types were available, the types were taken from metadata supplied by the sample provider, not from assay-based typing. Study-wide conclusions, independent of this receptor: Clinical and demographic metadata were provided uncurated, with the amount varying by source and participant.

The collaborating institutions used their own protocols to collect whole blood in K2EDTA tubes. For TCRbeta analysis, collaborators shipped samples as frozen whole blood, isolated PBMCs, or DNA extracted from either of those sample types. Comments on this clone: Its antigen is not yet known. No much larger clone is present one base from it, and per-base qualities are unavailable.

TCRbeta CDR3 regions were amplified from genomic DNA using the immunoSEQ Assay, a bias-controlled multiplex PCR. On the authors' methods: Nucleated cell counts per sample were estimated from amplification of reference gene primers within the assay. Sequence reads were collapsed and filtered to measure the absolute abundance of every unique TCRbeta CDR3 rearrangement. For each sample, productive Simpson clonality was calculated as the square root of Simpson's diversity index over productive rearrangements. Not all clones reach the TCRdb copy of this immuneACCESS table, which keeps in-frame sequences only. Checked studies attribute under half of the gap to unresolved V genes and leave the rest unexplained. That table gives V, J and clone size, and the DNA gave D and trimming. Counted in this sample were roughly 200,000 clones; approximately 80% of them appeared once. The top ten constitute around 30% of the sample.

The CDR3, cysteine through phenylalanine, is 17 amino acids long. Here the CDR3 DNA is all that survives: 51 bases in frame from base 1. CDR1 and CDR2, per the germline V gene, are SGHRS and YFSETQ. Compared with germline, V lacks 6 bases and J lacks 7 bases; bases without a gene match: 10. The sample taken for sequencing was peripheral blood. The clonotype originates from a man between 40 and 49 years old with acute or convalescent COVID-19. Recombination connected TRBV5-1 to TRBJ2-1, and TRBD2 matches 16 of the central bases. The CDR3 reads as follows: CASTMGLAGGPTNEQFF. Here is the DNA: TGCGCCAGCACCATGGGACTAGCGGGAGGGCCTACGAATGAGCAGTTCTTC. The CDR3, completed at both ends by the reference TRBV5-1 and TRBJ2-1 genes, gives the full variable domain KAGVTQTPRYLIKTRGQQVTLSCSPISGHRSVSWYQQTPGQGLQFLFEYFSETQRNKGNFPGRFSGRQFSNSRSEMNVSTLELGDSALYLCASTMGLAGGPTNEQFFGPGTRLTVL.